A single sample is the source of the 25 T cell receptor beta chains below, sequenced in a study of blood T cell repertoires in COVID-19. Clones were read by immunoSEQ multiplex PCR, and TCRdb kept only the in-frame ones, dropping some. The sample includes 500,000 or so clones, 75% to 90% of them seen just once. Specimen: PBMCs or T cells enriched from blood (not recorded which). The receptors were sampled from a woman younger than 30 who had recovered from COVID-19.

V gene TRBV19 combines with J gene TRBJ1-1; D is possibly TRBD1 (6 bases). The CDR3 has 14 amino acids. With 10 bases removed from V and 4 bases from J, the gap between germline ends came to 19 bases. The germline V gene encodes CDR1 LNHDA and CDR2 SQIVND (reference sequence). DNA of the CDR3: TGTGCCACCGCCTCCACAGGGTCGGGCACTGAAGCTTTCTTT. This codes for CATASTGSGTEAFF.

The rearrangement joins TRBV6-5 to TRBJ2-7, with D perhaps matching TRBD1 (5 bases). Germline CDR1 MNHEY, CDR2 SVGAGI. Trimming left V 8 bases short and J 5 bases short, with 10 bases between. This CDR3 region has 11 residues. CDR3 amino acids: CASGQGNEQYF. In DNA, the CDR3 is TGTGCCAGCGGCCAGGGTAACGAGCAGTACTTC.

This clone was recorded only once. This sample also contains other DNA sequences that code for the same CDR3. The chain couples TRBV7-9 to TRBJ2-7; D gene uncertain. Trimming removed 4 bases at V and 0 bases at J, with 4 bases between. Germline V gene data show CDR1 as SEHNR and CDR2 as FQNEAQ (reference sequence). CDR3 length: 12 residues. The CDR3 nucleotides read TGTGCCAGCAGCTCCCTCTCCTACGAGCAGTACTTC. Its translation is CASSSLSYEQYF.

The chain is built from TRBV10-1 and TRBJ1-5, with a weak D call TRBD1 (6 bases). This CDR3 has 17 amino acids. CDR1 is WNHNN and CDR2 is SYGVQD in the germline V gene (reference sequence). V lost 1 base, J lost 7 bases, and 20 bases lay in between. The CDR3 loop is CASSEWKGSGDVQPQHF. The CDR3 DNA is TGCGCCAGCAGTGAGTGGAAGGGGTCAGGGGATGTCCAGCCCCAGCATTTT.

Comments on this clone: The same CDR3 can be traced to other DNA sequences in this sample. V and J are TRBV3-1 (or the pseudogene TRBV3-2) and TRBJ1-3; D unresolved. Trimming removed 1 base at V and 7 bases at J, with 8 bases between. The CDR3 contains 13 residues. Germline values: CDR1 LGHDT, CDR2 YNNKEL (reference sequence). CDR3 sequence (DNA): TGTGCCAGCAGCCAAGTGCCGGGGAACACCATATATTTT. Translated, it gives CASSQVPGNTIYF.

The chain is built from TRBV10-2 and TRBJ1-2, with 8 bases that match TRBD1. This CDR3 has 14 amino acids. V dropped 7 bases and J dropped 3; count of bases not matched to a gene: 7. The germline V gene encodes CDR1 WSHSY and CDR2 SAAADI. The CDR3 DNA reads TGCGCCAGCACCCCGACAGGGGATTACTATGGCTACACCTTC. It encodes CASTPTGDYYGYTF.

The CDR3 is CATQRGNTEAFF. The CDR3 region has the DNA TGCGCCACCCAACGAGGAAACACTGAAGCTTTCTTT. V usage is TRBV10-2 and J usage is TRBJ1-1; D unclear. Trimming stripped 10 bases from V and 2 bases from J, with 11 bases between. CDR1 and CDR2 from the germline V gene are WSHSY and SAAADI. The CDR3 runs to 12 residues.

The chain employs TRBV18 and TRBJ1-2; D ambiguous. The CDR3 runs 14 residues. The germline V and J ends were trimmed by 2 bases and 3 bases, with 10 bases remaining between them. From germline, CDR1 is KGHSH and CDR2 LQKENI. CDR3 residues: CASSPGSRDYGYTF. The CDR3 DNA sequence: TGTGCCAGCTCACCAGGGTCCCGGGACTATGGCTACACCTTC.

This clone was detected once. The chain uses TRBV19 and TRBJ1-2, with D perhaps matching TRBD1 (5 bases). Germline CDR1 and CDR2: LNHDA and SQIVND (reference sequence). The V and J ends lost 3 bases and 3 bases respectively, with 11 bases between them. CDR3 length equals 14 residues. CDR3 residues: CASSIFGGDYGYTF. The CDR3 DNA reads TGTGCCAGTAGTATCTTTGGAGGGGACTATGGCTACACCTTC.

The chain is built from TRBV4-1 and TRBJ1-1; 7 nucleotides agree with TRBD1. From germline, CDR1 is MGHRA and CDR2 YSYEKL. The J segment lost 1 base and the V segment lost 2 bases, leaving 4 bases of the junction unmatched. This CDR3 comprises 15 residues. CDR3 in DNA: TGCGCCAGCAGCCAATTACAGGGGACGAACACTGAAGCTTTCTTT. The encoded protein is CASSQLQGTNTEAFF.

The chain carries TRBV2 and TRBJ1-2; TRBD1 is a possible D gene (6 bases). This CDR3 spans 13 amino acids. CDR1 is SNHLY, CDR2 FYNNEI, per germline. The V and J ends lost 6 bases and 8 bases respectively, with 16 bases between them. The CDR3 loop reads CASRAQGKGGYTF. The CDR3 bases are TGTGCCAGCAGAGCACAGGGAAAGGGGGGCTACACCTTC.

This clone was counted between two and nine times. The chain is built from TRBV13 and TRBJ1-3; TRBD1 is a possible D gene (5 bases). Per the germline V gene, CDR1 is PRHDT and CDR2 is FYEKMQ (reference sequence). The CDR3 sequence is 14 residues long. Trimming removed 6 bases from V and 2 bases from J, with 11 bases in between. The CDR3 bases are TGTGCCAGCAGTCCTCAGGGTGCTGGAAACACCATATATTTT. Translated: CASSPQGAGNTIYF.

The V gene is TRBV10-3, the J gene TRBJ1-5, with D perhaps TRBD1 (6 bases). CDR3 length: 17 amino acids. CDR1 and CDR2 from the germline V gene are ENHRY and SYGVKD. V shed 6 bases and J shed 4 bases, with 22 bases lying between them. The CDR3 DNA sequence: TGTGCCATCAGGGACAGTCTGCTGAAGGGACAAAATCAGCCCCAGCATTTT. It encodes CAIRDSLLKGQNQPQHF.

The chain joins TRBV30 to TRBJ1-3; D gene uncertain. V was clipped by 7 bases and J by 4 bases, with 14 bases between them. The CDR3 runs to 13 residues. CDR1 and CDR2 (germline): GTSNPN, SVGIG (reference sequence). Here the CDR3 reads CASSVTRGNTIYF. The CDR3 DNA is TGTGCCTCCTCGGTGACACGGGGAAACACCATATATTTT.

The chain joins TRBV10-3 to TRBJ1-6; weak D call: TRBD1 (5 bases). The germline gives CDR1 ENHRY, CDR2 SYGVKD. The CDR3 length is 15 residues. Trimming removed 0 bases from V and 2 bases from J, with 5 bases in between. The CDR3 DNA reads TGTGCCATCAGTGAGTCGACAGCCTATAATTCACCCCTCCACTTT. Protein: CAISESTAYNSPLHF.

This clone has a single count. The V gene is TRBV28, the J gene TRBJ1-6, with D perhaps TRBD1 (6 bases). The length of the CDR3 is 15 residues. CDR1 and CDR2 (germline): MDHEN, SYDVKM. Trimming left V 7 bases short and J 8 bases short, with 18 bases between. CDR3 sequence (DNA): TGTGCCAGCAAAATACAGGGACCCGGGGATTCACCCCTCCACTTT. Translation: CASKIQGPGDSPLHF.

The chain joins TRBV11-2 to TRBJ2-2; the D gene is possibly TRBD1 (5 bases). The CDR3 contains 15 residues. Germline V gene sequence: CDR1 SGHAT, CDR2 FQNNGV. V lost 1 base, J lost 6 bases, and 12 bases lay in between. The CDR3 here is CASSLGAGPSGELFF. The DNA for the CDR3 is TGTGCCAGCAGCTTAGGGGCAGGGCCGTCCGGGGAGCTGTTTTTT.

V is TRBV29-1 and J is TRBJ2-4, with 7 bases fitting TRBD1. Germline-derived CDR1 and CDR2 are SQVTM and ANQGSEA. The CDR3 is made up of 13 amino acids. In DNA, the CDR3 is TGCAGTACAGGGGATGGGGCCAAAAACATTCAGTACTTC. Protein: CSTGDGAKNIQYF.

The rearrangement links TRBV6-5 to TRBJ2-7; 9 nucleotides align to TRBD1. Trimming took 6 bases from V and 7 from J; bases not matched to a gene: 10. Germline V gene sequence: CDR1 MNHEY, CDR2 SVGAGI. CDR3 length equals 14 residues. The DNA of the CDR3 is TGTGCCAGCAGGCTCACAGGGGGCGACGGGGAGCAGTACTTC. Its protein product is CASRLTGGDGEQYF.

The genes are TRBV7-2 and TRBJ1-2; 10 bases agree with TRBD1. This CDR3 has 17 residues. Trimming at V came to 5 bases and at J to 2 bases, leaving 11 bases not matched to a gene. CDR1 is SGHTA, CDR2 FQGNSA, per germline. CDR3 bases: TGTGCCAGCAGCGTCCCGGGACAGGGGCCGGGAAACTATGGCTACACCTTC. Translating it yields CASSVPGQGPGNYGYTF.

A note on this clone: This may be a read error: a much more frequent sequence differs by one nucleotide. This chain connects TRBV11-2 to TRBJ1-1; D uncertain. The CDR3 extends over 12 amino acids. With 6 bases removed from V and 1 base from J, the gap between germline ends came to 6 bases. Germline CDR1 SGHAT, CDR2 FQNNGV. The CDR3 reads CASSLRNTEAFF. The CDR3 DNA follows: TGTGCCAGCAGTTTACGGAACACTGAAGCTTTCTTT. The full variable domain, with the rest looked up from reference TRBV11-2 and TRBJ1-1, is EAGVAQSPRYKIIEKRQSVAFWCNPISGHATLYWYQQILGQGPKLLIQFQNNGVVDDSQLPKDRFSAERLKGVDSTLKIQPAKLEDSAVYLCASSLRNTEAFFGQGTRLTVV.

This clone has only one observation. CDR3 DNA: TGTGCCAGCAGTGGTAGCCTAGCGGGTGAGCAGTTCTTC. Translated, it gives CASSGSLAGEQFF. The V call is TRBV2, the J call TRBJ2-1, with 8 bases identical to TRBD2. This CDR3 spans 13 amino acids. Germline V gene sequence: CDR1 SNHLY, CDR2 FYNNEI. V was clipped by 4 bases and J by 9 bases; unmatched bases: 5.

The rearrangement uses TRBV3-1 (or the pseudogene TRBV3-2) and TRBJ1-5; D may be TRBD1 (6 bases). Germline-derived CDR1 and CDR2 are LGHDT and YNNKEL (reference sequence). CDR3 length: 15 residues. Trimming took off 2 bases at V and 5 bases at J, with 13 bases between the two ends. The CDR3 DNA reads TGTGCCAGCAGCCAATTCGGGACACCCTATCAGCCCCAGCATTTT. Translating gives CASSQFGTPYQPQHF.

This chain joins TRBV5-5 and TRBJ2-7; 8 bases are a match to TRBD2. V gave up 2 bases and J gave up 4 bases; unmatched junction bases: 8. Germline CDR1 reads SGHKS; CDR2 reads YYEKEE (reference sequence). The CDR3 runs to 15 residues. The chain's CDR3 is CASSFRTSGPYEQYF. The CDR3 nucleotides are TGTGCCAGCAGCTTTAGAACTAGCGGTCCATACGAGCAGTACTTC.

This clone has only one observation. V gene TRBV12-3 or TRBV12-4 combines with J gene TRBJ1-2; D is unresolved. This CDR3 contains 12 residues. The CDR3 loop is CGAFEYPDGYTF. The CDR3 DNA is TGTGGTGCCTTCGAATATCCGGATGGCTACACCTTC.